This T cell receptor beta chain is drawn from a study of cytomegalovirus exposure and HLA in healthy donors. Germline CDR1 SNHLY, CDR2 FYNNEI. The CDR3 has 14 amino acids. V shed 11 bases and J shed 3 bases, with 18 bases lying between them. It was with 60 Vbeta and 13 Jbeta primers that the PCR ran. Profiling relied on immunoSEQ multiplex PCR, and the TCRdb table lists in-frame clones only, not all of them. The sample yields roughly 110,000 clones, more than 60% seen once. Sequenced material: PBMCs. The TCR comes from a female donor in good health and CMV-seronegative. The V and J genes are TRBV2 and TRBJ2-3; possible D gene TRBD2, 7 bases. The CDR3 region is CAGDGGAETDTQYF. The CDR3 nucleotides are TGTGCCGGGGATGGGGGGGCCGAGACAGATACGCAGTATTTT. Drawing the rest from reference TRBV2 and TRBJ2-3, the complete variable domain is EPEVTQTPSHQVTQMGQEVILRCVPISNHLYFYWYRQILGQKVEFLVSFYNNEISEKSEIFDDQFSVERPDGSNFTLKIRSTKLEDSAMYFCAGDGGAETDTQYFGPGTRLTVL.